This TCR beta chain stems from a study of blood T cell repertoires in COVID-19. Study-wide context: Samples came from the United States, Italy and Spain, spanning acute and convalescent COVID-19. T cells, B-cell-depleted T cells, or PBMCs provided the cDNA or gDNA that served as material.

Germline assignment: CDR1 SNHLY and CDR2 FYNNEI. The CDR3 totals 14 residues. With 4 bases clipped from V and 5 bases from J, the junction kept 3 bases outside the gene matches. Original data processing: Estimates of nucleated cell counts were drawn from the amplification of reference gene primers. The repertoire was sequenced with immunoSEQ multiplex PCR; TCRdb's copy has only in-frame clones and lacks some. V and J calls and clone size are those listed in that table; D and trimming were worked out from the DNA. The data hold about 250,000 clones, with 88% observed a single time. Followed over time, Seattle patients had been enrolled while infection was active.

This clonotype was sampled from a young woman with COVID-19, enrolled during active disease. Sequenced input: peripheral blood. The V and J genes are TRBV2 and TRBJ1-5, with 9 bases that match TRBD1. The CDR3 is CASSVTGGHQPQHF. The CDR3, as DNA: TGTGCCAGCAGTGTTACAGGGGGCCATCAGCCCCAGCATTTT.